The 27 T cell receptor beta chains in this list originate from one sample, sequenced in a study of shared T cell receptors in the human thymus. Data came from immunoSEQ multiplex PCR; TCRdb stores just in-frame clones and leaves some out. The table records fewer than 700,000 clones, roughly 90% of them present only once. The same data also went into a second study, on human thymus T cells.

The specimen was thymocytes. The receptor source for this set is a boy under two years old with a congenital heart defect.

The chain has TRBV28 and TRBJ1-2, with no clear D. There are 13 residues in the CDR3. CDR1 and CDR2 (germline): MDHEN, SYDVKM. V was shortened by 3 bases and J by 4 bases, with 9 bases between the two germline ends. The CDR3 spells CASSFPSGYGYTF. The CDR3 DNA sequence: TGTGCCAGCAGTTTCCCGTCGGGCTATGGCTACACCTTC.

The chain employs TRBV12-5 and TRBJ2-3; weak D call: TRBD2 (6 bases). Looked up from germline, CDR1 is LGHNT and CDR2 is FRNRAP. This CDR3 has 15 residues. Trimming removed 1 base from V and 3 bases from J, with 11 bases in between. The CDR3 DNA reads TGTGCTAGTGGTTTGGACGGGAGCTGGACAGATACGCAGTATTTT. Protein sequence: CASGLDGSWTDTQYF.

The chain employs TRBV5-1 and TRBJ2-1, with 7 bases matching TRBD2. V dropped 0 bases and J dropped 4; count of bases not matched to a gene: 10. Germline CDR1 SGHRS, CDR2 YFSETQ. The CDR3 runs to 17 residues. The CDR3 DNA follows: TGCGCCAGCAGCTTGGGGGGGGAGGGAGAGTTGTACAATGAGCAGTTCTTC. As protein: CASSLGGEGELYNEQFF.

With regard to this clone: This same CDR3 is encoded by further DNA sequences in the sample. The chain combines TRBV28 with TRBJ2-5; D gene unclear. CDR1 MDHEN and CDR2 SYDVKM come from the germline V gene. This CDR3 spans 11 amino acids. Trimming cost V 5 bases and J 5 bases, with 6 bases left between them. CDR3: CASSPRETQYF. CDR3 in DNA: TGTGCCAGCAGTCCGCGGGAGACCCAGTACTTC.

The gene calls are TRBV19 and TRBJ2-7, with D possibly being TRBD1 (5 bases). Between the trimmed V and J ends, which lost 5 bases and 0 bases, there was a span of 20 bases. The CDR3 covers 17 residues. CDR1 and CDR2 (germline): LNHDA, SQIVND (reference sequence). The CDR3 DNA sequence: TGTGCCAGTAGTCCCACGAAGACAGTGACCCCCTCCTACGAGCAGTACTTC. Residues: CASSPTKTVTPSYEQYF.

This clone appeared once. The rearrangement uses TRBV10-3 and TRBJ1-2, with D unclear. Trimming cost V 0 bases and J 5 bases, with 10 bases left between them. This CDR3 has 14 residues. Germline V gives CDR1 ENHRY, CDR2 SYGVKD. The CDR3, as DNA: TGTGCCATCAGTGAGTCCGAGGCGGCGTATGGCTACACCTTC. Translated: CAISESEAAYGYTF.

This clone appeared a single time. V and J are TRBV7-9 and TRBJ2-5; 10 bases match TRBD2. CDR3 length: 16 residues. CDR1 is SEHNR and CDR2 is FQNEAQ in the germline V gene (reference sequence). The ends lost 7 bases at V and 1 base at J; junction bases unmatched: 9. The CDR3 bases are TGTGCCAGCACCATGTTCGGGACTAGCGTCCAAGAGACCCAGTACTTC. Protein product: CASTMFGTSVQETQYF. The whole variable domain, filled in from reference TRBV7-9 and TRBJ2-5, reads DTGVSQNPRHKITKRGQNVTFRCDPISEHNRLYWYRQTLGQGPEFLTYFQNEAQLEKSRLLSDRFSAERPKGSFSTLEIQRTEQGDSAMYLCASTMFGTSVQETQYFGPGTRLLVL.

The chain joins TRBV27 to TRBJ2-7, with 10 bases lining up with TRBD2. V gave up 3 bases and J gave up 6 bases; unmatched junction bases: 23. CDR3 length equals 20 residues. Germline V CDR1 and CDR2: MNHEY, SMNVEV (reference sequence). CDR3 sequence reads: CASSLRQTGGASGSMTEQYF. The CDR3, as DNA: TGTGCCAGCAGTTTGAGGCAGACAGGAGGGGCTAGCGGGAGTATGACCGAGCAGTACTTC.

The chain recombines TRBV19 with TRBJ2-1, with D perhaps TRBD1 (5 bases). V lost 10 bases and J 6 bases, leaving 13 bases between the germline ends. Germline V gene sequence: CDR1 LNHDA, CDR2 SQIVND (reference sequence). The CDR3 totals 12 residues. This chain's CDR3 is CATRQPPNEQFF. The CDR3, as DNA: TGTGCCACGCGACAGCCCCCCAATGAGCAGTTCTTC.

As DNA, the CDR3 is TGTGCCAGCAGCTCCGAAGGGGACAGCAACTATGGCTACACCTTC. Translating it yields CASSSEGDSNYGYTF. J is TRBJ1-2 and V is TRBV5-6, with 7 bases identical to TRBD1. The CDR3 contains 15 residues. CDR1 and CDR2 (germline): SGHDT, YYEEEE. V lost 3 bases, J lost 2 bases, and 7 bases stayed unmatched.

V usage is TRBV6-5 and J usage is TRBJ1-2; D not resolved. V was shortened by 0 bases and J by 2 bases, with 13 bases between the two germline ends. The germline V gene encodes CDR1 MNHEY and CDR2 SVGAGI. This CDR3 spans 16 amino acids. Here the CDR3 DNA reads TGTGCCAGCAGTTACTCGATAGACAACAAAAACTATGGCTACACCTTC. Protein sequence: CASSYSIDNKNYGYTF.

The gene calls are TRBV10-3 and TRBJ2-3; D call uncertain. Trimming removed 2 bases from V and 1 base from J, with 16 bases in between. In germline, CDR1 is ENHRY, CDR2 SYGVKD. This CDR3 is built from 17 residues. DNA for the CDR3: TGTGCCATCAGTGAGCCCCGATCCCCCTCGGGCACAGATACGCAGTATTTT. It codes for CAISEPRSPSGTDTQYF.

The chain carries TRBV27 and TRBJ2-3, with a weak D call TRBD2 (5 bases). Germline loops: CDR1 MNHEY, CDR2 SMNVEV (reference sequence). V lost 3 bases to trimming and J lost 0 bases, with 19 bases between them. The CDR3 has 18 residues. CDR3 sequence (DNA): TGTGCCAGCAGTTTGAAGGGTCGGAGACTACCAAGCACAGATACGCAGTATTTT. Its protein is CASSLKGRRLPSTDTQYF.

The chain is built from TRBV4-1 and TRBJ1-1; D not resolved. The V end was cut by 1 base, the J end by 1 base, with 16 bases between. Per the germline V gene, CDR1 is MGHRA and CDR2 is YSYEKL. The CDR3 runs to 17 residues. The CDR3 region is CASSQVKDSEGNTEAFF. In DNA form, the CDR3 reads TGCGCCAGCAGCCAAGTTAAGGACTCAGAGGGGAACACTGAAGCTTTCTTT.

The V and J genes are TRBV9 and TRBJ2-7, with D maybe TRBD2 (6 bases). Germline-derived CDR1 and CDR2 are SGDLS and YYNGEE. CDR3 length: 15 residues. The V and J ends lost 4 bases and 2 bases respectively, with 16 bases between them. CDR3 sequence: CASSQGASATYEQYF. The CDR3 nucleotides are TGTGCCAGCAGCCAAGGGGCTAGCGCAACCTACGAGCAGTACTTC.

This chain uses TRBV4-1 with TRBJ2-3; D is undetermined. The germline V gene has CDR1 MGHRA and CDR2 YSYEKL. The CDR3 length is 16 residues. Trimming removed 1 base at V and 2 bases at J, with 13 bases between. CDR3: CASSQAPQLDTDTQYF. Written as DNA, the CDR3 is TGCGCCAGCAGCCAAGCCCCACAGTTAGACACAGATACGCAGTATTTT.

V usage is TRBV5-8 and J usage is TRBJ2-1; 7 bases match TRBD1. J was trimmed by 1 base and V by 3 bases; bases with no gene match: 7. The CDR3 runs to 16 residues. Germline V lookup: CDR1 SGHTS, CDR2 YDEGEE. The chain's CDR3 is CASSSKQGISYNEQFF. The CDR3 nucleotides read TGTGCCAGCAGCTCCAAACAGGGGATATCCTACAATGAGCAGTTCTTC. The full variable domain, in which reference TRBV5-8 and TRBJ2-1 provide the parts outside the CDR3, is EAGVTQSPTHLIKTRGQQATLRCSPISGHTSVYWYQQALGLGLQFLLWYDEGEERNRGNFPPRFSGRQFPNYSSELNVNALELEDSALYLCASSSKQGISYNEQFFGPGTRLTVL.

The gene calls are TRBV7-9 and TRBJ2-5; 9 bases match TRBD2. J lost 5 bases, V lost 5 bases, and 15 bases had no gene match. Per the germline V gene, CDR1 is SEHNR and CDR2 is FQNEAQ (reference sequence). This CDR3 comprises 17 residues. CDR3 loop: CASSKGDSGRTGETQYF. The CDR3, as DNA: TGTGCCAGCAGCAAAGGGGATAGCGGGAGAACGGGGGAGACCCAGTACTTC.

The sample holds one count of this clone. This chain joins TRBV25-1 and TRBJ2-4, with a possible D match to TRBD2 (5 bases). Per germline, CDR1 MGHDK and CDR2 SYGVNS. CDR3 length: 13 amino acids. The V end was cut by 6 bases, the J end by 7 bases, with 13 bases between. CDR3 DNA: TGTGCCAGCAGGGGTAGACGCGGGAACATTCAGTACTTC. Protein: CASRGRRGNIQYF.

This chain uses TRBV30 with TRBJ1-4; D is unclear. V gave up 4 bases and J gave up 4 bases, with 10 bases separating them. Germline assignment: CDR1 GTSNPN and CDR2 SVGIG (reference sequence). The CDR3 is 13 amino acids. The CDR3 DNA reads TGTGCCTGGACTCGGAGAAATAATGAAAAACTGTTTTTT. It yields the protein CAWTRRNNEKLFF.

V and J are TRBV4-1 and TRBJ2-1; 8 bases are shared with TRBD2. Germline V gene data show CDR1 as MGHRA and CDR2 as YSYEKL. This CDR3 comprises 17 residues. V dropped 2 bases and J dropped 9; count of bases not matched to a gene: 15. Here the CDR3 reads CASSQLMREDPPAEQFF. CDR3 in DNA: TGCGCCAGCAGCCAATTGATGCGGGAGGATCCACCCGCTGAGCAGTTCTTC.

The CDR3 sequence is CAWSDWFGAKETQYF. In DNA, the CDR3 is TGTGCCTGGAGTGACTGGTTCGGAGCTAAAGAGACCCAGTACTTC. V gene TRBV30 combines with J gene TRBJ2-5, with unresolved D. Germline V lookup: CDR1 GTSNPN, CDR2 SVGIG (reference sequence). V lost 1 base to trimming and J lost 3 bases, with 15 bases between them. The CDR3 sequence is 15 residues long.

The chain employs TRBV7-8 and TRBJ2-7; 9 bases are a match to TRBD1. After removal of 5 bases from V and 2 bases from J, the junction contained 4 bases not matched to a gene. CDR1 SGHVS and CDR2 FQNEAQ come from the germline V gene. The CDR3 has 14 residues. The DNA for the CDR3 is TGTGCCAGCAGCACCCGGGACAGGGCCTACGAGCAGTACTTC. Translated: CASSTRDRAYEQYF.

J is TRBJ1-1 and V is TRBV11-2, with unresolved D. CDR1 and CDR2 (germline): SGHAT, FQNNGV. This CDR3 is built from 13 residues. The ends were cut back, 5 bases at V and 5 bases at J, with 12 bases in the middle. This chain's CDR3 is CASSPRGRTEAFF. In DNA form, the CDR3 reads TGTGCCAGCAGCCCCAGAGGGCGAACTGAAGCTTTCTTT.

The genes are TRBV30 and TRBJ1-2; D not resolved. CDR3 length: 12 residues. CDR1 GTSNPN and CDR2 SVGIG come from the germline V gene (reference sequence). Between the trimmed V and J ends, which lost 3 bases and 4 bases, there was a span of 9 bases. CDR3 bases: TGTGCCTGGAGACGAGGTCTCTATGGCTACACCTTC. As protein: CAWRRGLYGYTF.

The V gene is TRBV11-2, the J gene TRBJ2-1; D not resolved. V dropped 1 base and J dropped 13 bases, with 8 bases sitting between them. The CDR3 runs to 11 residues. Germline V gene sequence: CDR1 SGHAT, CDR2 FQNNGV. The DNA for the CDR3 is TGTGCCAGCAGCTTAGGTGGGCACCAGTTCTTC. Translating gives CASSLGGHQFF.

The gene calls are TRBV15 and TRBJ1-2, with D maybe TRBD1 (5 bases). With 4 bases removed from V and 6 bases from J, the gap between germline ends came to 18 bases. The CDR3 spans 15 residues. Germline V lookup: CDR1 LNHNV, CDR2 YYDKDF (reference sequence). The CDR3 sequence is CATSTPDTTRDGYTF. In nucleotides, the CDR3 is TGTGCCACCAGCACCCCGGACACCACCCGGGATGGCTACACCTTC.